A selection of T cell receptor beta chains follows, all from one sample in a study of T-cell reconstitution after alpha-beta-depleted transplantation in children. TCRdb re-called the PCR reads with MiXCR, one entry per CDR3 protein. Altogether hundreds of thousands of distinct CDR3 sequences are present, around a third being singletons, with the ten largest covering 2% to 3%. The sequences come from PBMCs from the stem cell graft donor, collected from the stem cell graft. Receptor source: a human donor who donated a stem cell graft to a child with aplastic anemia. CDR3s include the opening cysteine and the closing phenylalanine or tryptophan. A D gene is named only where the DNA matches it firmly. Size is omitted from some rows. Given values are once, few, many or a class for expanded clones.

v_gene	j_gene	d_gene	abundance	CDR3aa	CDR3nt
TRBV20-1	TRBJ2-2	TRBD2	NA	CSAPRAGGPPGELFF	TGCAGTGCGCCCCGGGCGGGGGGCCCCCCCGGGGAGCTGTTTTTT
TRBV18	TRBJ1-5	NA	NA	CASSPSFQSNQPQHF	TGTGCCAGCTCACCTTCCTTCCAGAGCAATCAGCCCCAGCATTTT
TRBV2	TRBJ2-3	NA	NA	CASSETSTQDTQYF	TGTGCCAGCAGTGAGACTAGTACTCAAGATACGCAGTATTTT
TRBV30	TRBJ2-2	NA	few	CAWRTGENTGELFF	TGTGCCTGGAGGACGGGGGAGAACACCGGGGAGCTGTTTTTT
TRBV7-2	TRBJ1-5	NA	NA	CASTREANQPQHF	TGTGCCAGCACCCGGGAGGCGAATCAGCCCCAGCATTTT
TRBV10-3	TRBJ1-1	NA	NA	CAISPEVGTGEAFF	TGTGCCATCAGTCCCGAGGTGGGAACGGGTGAAGCTTTCTTT
TRBV5-5	TRBJ2-2	NA	NA	CASSLSGAQNTGELFF	TGTGCCAGCAGCTTGTCCGGAGCACAAAACACCGGGGAGCTGTTTTTT
TRBV4-3	TRBJ2-3	NA	NA	CASSHDRDLRLPDTQYF	TGCGCCAGCAGCCATGACCGGGACCTACGCTTACCAGATACGCAGTATTTT
TRBV6-1	TRBJ1-3	NA	NA	CASSSGQGASAGNTIYF	TGTGCCAGCAGTAGCGGCCAGGGTGCTTCGGCGGGAAACACCATATATTTT
TRBV7-2	TRBJ2-3	NA	NA	CASSFGGRGSTDTQYF	TGTGCCAGCAGCTTTGGCGGTCGGGGGAGCACAGATACGCAGTATTTT
TRBV12-3/TRBV12-4	TRBJ2-1	NA	few	CASYMFGGVAYNEQFF	TGTGCCAGCTATATGTTTGGGGGAGTCGCTTACAATGAGCAGTTCTTC
TRBV6-2/TRBV6-3	TRBJ2-5	TRBD2	few	CASSYSLAGLQETQYF	TGTGCCAGCAGTTACTCACTAGCGGGCCTCCAAGAGACCCAGTACTTC
TRBV5-6	TRBJ1-2	NA	NA	CASRSVRSGYTF	TGTGCCAGCAGATCGGTCCGGAGTGGCTACACCTTC
TRBV12-3/TRBV12-4	TRBJ2-1	NA	NA	CASSSTGTGARNEQFF	TGTGCCAGCAGTTCCACAGGTACGGGGGCTCGGAATGAGCAGTTCTTC
TRBV30	TRBJ2-1	TRBD2	few	CAWTAGRGVREQFF	TGTGCCTGGACGGCGGGACGGGGGGTGCGCGAGCAGTTCTTC
TRBV7-2	TRBJ2-3	TRBD2	few	CASSSSGRAVDTQYF	TGTGCCAGCAGCTCCAGCGGGAGGGCCGTAGATACGCAGTATTTT
TRBV7-2	TRBJ2-1	TRBD2	NA	CASSPSGTSVSNEQFF	TGTGCCAGCAGCCCGTCCGGGACTAGCGTTAGCAATGAGCAGTTCTTC
TRBV12-3/TRBV12-4	TRBJ2-1	TRBD2	NA	CASQLAGGNEQFF	TGTGCCAGCCAGCTAGCGGGAGGCAATGAGCAGTTCTTC
TRBV14	TRBJ2-3	NA	NA	CASSHFDTGTSYLTDTQYF	TGTGCCAGCAGTCATTTTGATACCGGGACGTCCTACCTCACAGATACGCAGTATTTT
TRBV12-3/TRBV12-4	TRBJ2-2	TRBD1	NA	CASSVQGAGELFF	TGTGCCAGCAGTGTCCAGGGGGCCGGGGAGCTGTTTTTT
TRBV6-4	TRBJ2-5	NA	few	CASSDRGGTEETQYF	TGTGCCAGCAGTGACAGAGGCGGGACAGAGGAGACCCAGTACTTC
TRBV6-1	TRBJ1-1	NA	NA	CASTKVGSTEAFF	TGTGCCAGCACCAAAGTGGGGAGCACTGAAGCTTTCTTT
TRBV14	TRBJ2-7	NA	few	CASSQTGTLREQYF	TGTGCCAGCAGCCAGACAGGGACTTTGCGCGAGCAGTACTTC
TRBV10-3	TRBJ1-2	NA	NA	CAISSRDGYTF	TGTGCCATCAGTTCAAGGGATGGCTACACCTTC
TRBV28	TRBJ1-6	TRBD1	few	CATNGQGGRSPLHF	TGTGCCACCAATGGACAGGGAGGTCGCTCACCCCTCCACTTT
TRBV5-6	TRBJ2-3	NA	NA	CASSLLQGGRTDTQYF	TGTGCCAGCAGCTTGCTTCAGGGTGGACGGACAGATACGCAGTATTTT
TRBV28	TRBJ2-1	TRBD2	NA	CASSFSGGKQFF	TGTGCCAGCAGTTTTTCGGGGGGGAAGCAGTTCTTC
TRBV3-1	TRBJ2-7	NA	NA	CASSQARPPYEQYF	TGTGCCAGCAGCCAAGCACGGCCCCCCTACGAGCAGTACTTC
TRBV29-1	TRBJ2-3	NA	many	CSVVYQGLTDTQYF	TGCAGCGTTGTTTACCAGGGTTTAACAGATACGCAGTATTTT
TRBV12-3/TRBV12-4	TRBJ1-2	TRBD1	few	CASSRGQGFLSYTF	TGTGCCAGCAGTCGAGGACAGGGCTTCTTGAGCTACACCTTC
TRBV7-6	TRBJ2-5	TRBD1	NA	CASSLGQGLSGIQYF	TGTGCCAGCAGCTTGGGACAGGGGCTCTCGGGAATCCAGTACTTC
TRBV5-1	TRBJ2-7	NA	few	CASSTEITSEQYF	TGCGCCAGCTCCACAGAAATCACGAGCGAGCAGTACTTC
TRBV5-1	TRBJ2-3	NA	many	CASSLRGTDTQYF	TGCGCCAGCAGCCTCCGGGGCACAGATACGCAGTATTTT
TRBV18	TRBJ1-1	NA	few	CASSPPGYTEAFF	TGTGCCAGCTCACCTCCAGGGTACACTGAAGCTTTCTTT
TRBV28	TRBJ1-6	TRBD1	NA	CASSPETGFGSPLHF	TGTGCCAGCAGTCCGGAGACAGGGTTTGGCTCACCCCTCCACTTT
TRBV4-1	TRBJ2-1	NA	NA	CASSQVNSEGLGFF	TGCGCCAGCAGCCAAGTCAATAGCGAGGGGTTGGGGTTCTTC
TRBV24-1	TRBJ1-2	TRBD1	few	CATSDLGQGGGYTF	TGTGCCACCAGTGACTTGGGACAGGGCGGAGGCTACACCTTC
TRBV6-2/TRBV6-3	TRBJ2-7	NA	NA	CASSFQEYSYEQYF	TGTGCCAGCAGTTTCCAGGAATACTCCTACGAGCAGTACTTC
TRBV12-3/TRBV12-4	TRBJ2-1	NA	many	CASSFSGSTEQFF	TGTGCCAGCAGTTTCTCGGGTTCTACTGAGCAGTTCTTC
TRBV12-3/TRBV12-4	TRBJ2-7	NA	few	CASRPGDLIYEQYF	TGTGCCAGCAGGCCGGGAGACTTGATCTACGAGCAGTACTTC
TRBV7-2	TRBJ2-7	TRBD2	few	CAIEESGTSPYEQYF	TGTGCCATCGAGGAGAGTGGGACTAGCCCATACGAGCAGTACTTC
TRBV6-5	TRBJ1-1	NA	few	CASSYQENTEAFF	TGTGCCAGCAGTTACCAGGAGAACACTGAAGCTTTCTTT
TRBV10-1	TRBJ1-5	NA	few	CASSAGDPTQPQHF	TGCGCCAGCAGCGCAGGGGACCCCACTCAGCCCCAGCATTTT
TRBV29-1	TRBJ1-2	NA	few	CSVVRDYGYTF	TGCAGCGTTGTCAGGGATTATGGCTACACCTTC
TRBV7-9	TRBJ2-1	NA	once	CASSHIGLDNEQFF	TGTGCCAGCAGTCACATAGGACTGGACAATGAGCAGTTCTTC
TRBV10-3	TRBJ2-7	TRBD2	NA	CAISELPASGRGEQYF	TGTGCCATCAGTGAGCTCCCGGCTAGCGGGAGGGGCGAGCAGTACTTC
TRBV18	TRBJ2-3	TRBD1	NA	CASSQDRDWTDTQYF	TGTGCCAGCTCACAGGACAGGGATTGGACAGATACGCAGTATTTT
TRBV28	TRBJ1-3	TRBD1	many	CASTVQGVGNTIYF	TGTGCCAGCACCGTACAGGGGGTCGGAAACACCATATATTTT
TRBV24-1	TRBJ2-2	NA	few	CATSDQGAGELFF	TGTGCCACCAGTGACCAGGGTGCCGGGGAGCTGTTTTTT
TRBV27	TRBJ2-7	NA	NA	CASSTTVTYEQYF	TGTGCCAGCAGTACGACGGTTACCTACGAGCAGTACTTC
TRBV20-1	TRBJ2-5	TRBD2	few	CSARLGLAGGPFPKETQYF	TGCAGTGCTAGGTTGGGACTAGCGGGAGGGCCGTTTCCCAAAGAGACCCAGTACTTC